This T cell receptor (beta chain) was identified during a study of shared clonotypes between healthy human individuals. The naive CD8 fraction comprised CD45RO-negative cells positively selected for CCR7 and excluded terminally differentiated effector memory CD45RA+ cells. A few counts support this clone. The table came from immunoSEQ multiplex PCR; TCRdb's copy has only in-frame clones and leaves some out. This repertoire shows over 2 million clones, about 95% found once; its top ten account for 0.9% to 1.3%. The CDR3 length is 14 residues. Trimming removed 5 bases at V and 1 base at J, with 8 bases between. From germline, CDR1 is SGHAT and CDR2 FQNNGV.

V is TRBV11-2 and J is TRBJ2-2; TRBD2 is a possible D gene (5 bases). Sequencing used naive CD8+ T cells sorted from blood. This sequence was found in a man between 18 and 29 years old in good health. CDR3 nucleotide sequence: TGTGCCAGCAGCACAAGCGGGAACACCGGGGAGCTGTTTTTT. It translates to CASSTSGNTGELFF.